One and the same sample provided the 27 T cell receptor beta chains below, sequenced in a study of chemoradiotherapy in HPV16-positive cancers. TCRdb keeps only in-frame clones here, not all; method: immunoSEQ multiplex PCR. The sample lists 4,500 or so clones, over 60% occurring once. The source was tumor tissue, collected from a patient who underwent chemoradiotherapy. All receptors derive from a human donor with HPV-associated anogenital cancer.

The chain links TRBV9 to TRBJ1-1; D not certain. Trimming removed 0 bases from V and 4 bases from J, with 10 bases in between. Germline CDR1 reads SGDLS; CDR2 reads YYNGEE. The length of the CDR3 is 14 residues. The CDR3 spells CASSVDGVGTEAFF. As DNA, the CDR3 is TGTGCCAGCAGCGTAGACGGTGTGGGCACTGAAGCTTTCTTT.

The chain carries TRBV10-3 and TRBJ2-7; 9 positions match TRBD2. Germline values: CDR1 ENHRY, CDR2 SYGVKD. The CDR3 extends over 16 amino acids. After removal of 4 bases from V and 0 bases from J, the junction contained 7 bases not matched to a gene. The CDR3 DNA follows: TGTGCCATCAGTGCTAGGGCTAGCGGGACCTCCTACGAGCAGTACTTC. Its translation is CAISARASGTSYEQYF.

The genes are TRBV7-9 and TRBJ1-3; TRBD1 matches 8 bases. Per the germline V gene, CDR1 is SEHNR and CDR2 is FQNEAQ (reference sequence). Germline trimming cut 2 bases from V and 4 bases from J; bases unmatched to any gene: 1. The CDR3 has 14 residues. In nucleotides, the CDR3 is TGTGCCAGCAGCTTACAGGGGGCAGGAAACACCATATATTTT. Encoded protein: CASSLQGAGNTIYF. Filled out from reference TRBV7-9 and TRBJ1-3, the complete variable domain reads DTGVSQNPRHKITKRGQNVTFRCDPISEHNRLYWYRQTLGQGPEFLTYFQNEAQLEKSRLLSDRFSAERPKGSFSTLEIQRTEQGDSAMYLCASSLQGAGNTIYFGEGSWLTVV.

This sequence joins TRBV19 and TRBJ2-5, with D possibly matching TRBD2 (6 bases). This CDR3 has 15 residues. The ends were cut back, 4 bases at V and 4 bases at J, with 16 bases in the middle. Germline lookup yields CDR1 LNHDA and CDR2 SQIVND (reference sequence). The CDR3 is CASSTLGTRGETQYF. In nucleotides, the CDR3 is TGTGCCAGTAGTACCCTAGGGACGCGGGGAGAGACCCAGTACTTC.

V is TRBV9 and J is TRBJ2-5, with a weak D call TRBD1 (5 bases). The germline gives CDR1 SGDLS, CDR2 YYNGEE. V dropped 2 bases and J dropped 4 bases, with 12 bases sitting between them. The CDR3 is 14 residues long. CDR3 in amino acids: CASSVQGGAETQYF. The CDR3 DNA reads TGTGCCAGCAGCGTCCAGGGTGGGGCAGAGACCCAGTACTTC.

The V gene is TRBV7-9, the J gene TRBJ2-5; D possibly corresponds to TRBD2 (5 bases). Deletions cut 3 bases from V and 5 bases from J, with 13 bases between. The CDR3 spans 14 residues. Germline V gene lookup returns CDR1 SEHNR and CDR2 FQNEAQ (reference sequence). CDR3 in amino acids: CASSFGVEGETQYF. DNA for the CDR3: TGTGCCAGCAGCTTCGGGGTAGAAGGTGAGACCCAGTACTTC.

This clone is judged medium-sized (0.01 to 0.1%). The chain joins TRBV19 to TRBJ1-5; D uncertain. V shed 8 bases and J shed 5 bases, with 13 bases lying between them. This CDR3 spans 13 amino acids. Per the germline V gene, CDR1 is LNHDA and CDR2 is SQIVND (reference sequence). CDR3 in amino acids: CASSDGKYQPQHF. In DNA, the CDR3 is TGTGCCAGTTCAGATGGGAAATATCAGCCCCAGCATTTT.

J is TRBJ2-1 and V is TRBV11-2; 9 positions agree with TRBD2. The CDR3 sequence is 14 residues long. Trimming removed 5 bases from V and 10 bases from J; junction bases left unmatched: 9. Germline V lookup: CDR1 SGHAT, CDR2 FQNNGV. As DNA, the CDR3 is TGTGCCAGCAGCCCAGGGACTAGCTCGGGGGAGCAGTTCTTC. Translating it yields CASSPGTSSGEQFF.

The V call is TRBV5-1, the J call TRBJ2-5; TRBD2 agrees at 8 bases. The V and J ends lost 3 bases and 4 bases, in that order; junction bases with no gene match: 2. Germline V gene lookup returns CDR1 SGHRS and CDR2 YFSETQ. The CDR3 consists of 13 residues. This CDR3 is CASSSGGRETQYF. CDR3 nucleotides: TGCGCCAGCAGCTCGGGGGGGCGAGAGACCCAGTACTTC.

This CDR3 reads CASSLRGGTSIPYEQYF. The CDR3 DNA reads as TGTGCCAGCAGCTTAAGGGGGGGGACTAGCATCCCCTACGAGCAGTACTTC. The genes are TRBV11-2 and TRBJ2-7; 9 bases map to TRBD2. The trim removed 2 bases at V and 2 bases at J, leaving 10 bases unmatched. The CDR3 is made up of 17 amino acids. CDR1 SGHAT and CDR2 FQNNGV come from the germline V gene.

The rearrangement links TRBV11-2 to TRBJ2-1; no clear D gene. Germline values: CDR1 SGHAT, CDR2 FQNNGV. CDR3 length: 16 residues. Trimming took 0 bases from V and 0 from J, leaving 9 bases between them. CDR3 coding DNA: TGTGCCAGCAGCTTAGATCCCCAGAGCTCCTACAATGAGCAGTTCTTC. Amino acid sequence: CASSLDPQSSYNEQFF.

The CDR3 here is CASSSGDSNQPQHF. CDR3 DNA: TGTGCCAGCAGCTCTGGGGACTCAAATCAGCCCCAGCATTTT. The chain couples TRBV7-9 to TRBJ1-5; D may be TRBD1 (5 bases). Germline-derived CDR1 and CDR2 are SEHNR and FQNEAQ (reference sequence). With 4 bases removed from V and 4 bases from J, the gap between germline ends came to 11 bases. The CDR3 covers 14 residues.

V is TRBV7-2 and J is TRBJ1-1; 10 positions match TRBD1. The CDR3 consists of 13 residues. Trimming cost V 6 bases and J 11 bases; bases outside gene matches: 9. CDR1 is SGHTA and CDR2 is FQGNSA in the germline V gene. CDR3 loop: CASRKTGTGEAFF. CDR3 nucleotides: TGTGCCAGCAGGAAAACAGGGACAGGGGAGGCTTTCTTT.

J is TRBJ2-2 and V is TRBV27, with 9 bases that match TRBD2. The J segment lost 6 bases and the V segment lost 6 bases, leaving 11 bases of the junction unmatched. The CDR3 totals 16 residues. Looked up from germline, CDR1 is MNHEY and CDR2 is SMNVEV (reference sequence). CDR3 bases: TGTGCCAGCAGGCGCCTAGCGGGAATGACGGCCGGGGAGCTGTTTTTT. Protein product: CASRRLAGMTAGELFF.

The chain is built from TRBV5-1 and TRBJ2-1, with D unclear. V dropped 3 bases and J dropped 1 base, with 11 bases sitting between them. The CDR3 covers 15 residues. Per the germline V gene, CDR1 is SGHRS and CDR2 is YFSETQ. The CDR3 bases are TGCGCCAGCAGCTCGGCTCGACATTCCTACAATGAGCAGTTCTTC. Translation: CASSSARHSYNEQFF.

The chain recombines TRBV15 with TRBJ2-7; TRBD1 agrees at 8 bases. The CDR3 contains 15 residues. The ends lost 3 bases at V and 6 bases at J; junction bases unmatched: 10. Germline V gene sequence: CDR1 LNHNV, CDR2 YYDKDF (reference sequence). The CDR3 region has the DNA TGTGCCACCAGCAGGACCGGACAGGGTTATGGCGAGCAGTACTTC. Its protein is CATSRTGQGYGEQYF.

About this clone itself: In the same sample, other DNA sequences code for this CDR3. The rearrangement links TRBV11-3 to TRBJ2-2; the D is unclear. Per germline, CDR1 SGHNT and CDR2 YENEEA. The ends were cut back, 1 base at V and 2 bases at J, with 5 bases in the middle. CDR3 length: 14 amino acids. The CDR3 bases are TGTGCCAGCAGCTTAGGGGGTAACACCGGGGAGCTGTTTTTT. Its protein is CASSLGGNTGELFF.

The chain combines TRBV15 with TRBJ1-4; no clear D. The CDR3 runs 15 residues. Trimming cost V 8 bases and J 6 bases, with 19 bases left between them. Germline V gene data show CDR1 as LNHNV and CDR2 as YYDKDF (reference sequence). The CDR3 sequence: CATEMDGLRDEKLFF. The CDR3 nucleotides read TGTGCCACCGAAATGGATGGCCTTAGGGATGAAAAACTGTTTTTT.

This clone was seen more than once but under ten times. The chain recombines TRBV28 with TRBJ2-7; D not resolved. Trimming pared 11 bases from V and 0 bases from J, leaving 14 bases between. The CDR3 is 13 residues long. Germline assignment: CDR1 MDHEN and CDR2 SYDVKM. CDR3 residues: CAALDRSSYEQYF. The CDR3 region has the DNA TGTGCCGCCTTAGATAGGAGCTCCTACGAGCAGTACTTC.

The count of this clone is one. This rearrangement joins TRBV2 to TRBJ2-5, with D possibly being TRBD1 or TRBD2 (5 bases each). The DNA end is a closer match to TRBJ2-7, so the J assignment may be wrong. The CDR3 sequence is 14 residues long. Looked up from germline, CDR1 is SNHLY and CDR2 is FYNNEI. The CDR3 DNA sequence: TGTGCCAGCAGTGAACAGGGACCGACTAACGAGCAGTACTTC. This codes for CASSEQGPTNEQYF.

The chain has TRBV6-6 and TRBJ1-2; no reliable D call. The CDR3 spans 13 residues. The germline CDR1 and CDR2 sequences are MNHNY and SVGAGI (reference sequence). Trimming shortened V by 5 bases and J by 5 bases, and 12 bases separated the two germline ends. CDR3 in DNA: TGTGCCAGCAGTCCTTTAGGGAATTATGGCTACACCTTC. This translates into CASSPLGNYGYTF.

The V call is TRBV10-1, the J call TRBJ2-3, with TRBD2 identical over 13 bases. The J segment lost 3 bases and the V segment lost 5 bases, leaving 2 bases of the junction unmatched. This CDR3 has 15 residues. Germline assignment: CDR1 WNHNN and CDR2 SYGVQD (reference sequence). This CDR3 reads CASSPGLAGTDTQYF. CDR3 sequence (DNA): TGCGCCAGCAGTCCGGGACTAGCGGGAACAGATACGCAGTATTTT.

The chain joins TRBV27 to TRBJ2-5, with 11 positions matching TRBD2. The end of the DNA aligns better with TRBJ2-7, so the J call may be wrong. CDR1 MNHEY and CDR2 SMNVEV come from the germline V gene (reference sequence). CDR3 length: 18 residues. The CDR3 sequence: CASSFAGTSGIGGYEQYF. CDR3 nucleotide sequence: TGTGCCAGCAGTTTCGCCGGGACTAGCGGCATCGGCGGGTACGAGCAGTACTTC.

This chain uses TRBV30 with TRBJ1-2, with 10 bases that match TRBD1. V gave up 3 bases and J gave up 2 bases; unmatched junction bases: 3. CDR1 GTSNPN and CDR2 SVGIG come from the germline V gene (reference sequence). CDR3 size: 14 residues. CDR3 amino acids: CAWRLTGGNYGYTF. The CDR3 DNA sequence: TGTGCCTGGAGGCTGACAGGGGGCAACTATGGCTACACCTTC.

In the case of this clone: Different DNA sequences within this sample yield the same CDR3. The chain joins TRBV2 to TRBJ2-7; D is perhaps TRBD1 (6 bases). The CDR3 is 14 amino acids. V lost 2 bases to trimming and J lost 0 bases, with 8 bases between them. Germline loops: CDR1 SNHLY, CDR2 FYNNEI. The DNA of the CDR3 is TGTGCCAGCAGTGAACAGGGGCCCTCCTACGAGCAGTACTTC. Its translation: CASSEQGPSYEQYF.

The chain uses TRBV13 and TRBJ2-7; D gene unclear. CDR3 length: 13 residues. Germline assignment: CDR1 PRHDT and CDR2 FYEKMQ (reference sequence). V dropped 0 bases and J dropped 5 bases, with 8 bases sitting between them. CDR3 nucleotide sequence: TGTGCCAGCAGCTTAGGTGGCTTCCACGAGCAGTACTTC. Translating gives CASSLGGFHEQYF.

This rearrangement joins TRBV19 to TRBJ2-7; 12 bases fit TRBD1. CDR1 is LNHDA, CDR2 SQIVND, per germline (reference sequence). The CDR3 is 15 amino acids. Trimming at V came to 7 bases and at J to 5 bases, leaving 9 bases not matched to a gene. CDR3 in DNA: TGTGCCAGTAAGGTTGGGGACAGGGGGCTCAACGAGCAGTACTTC. As protein: CASKVGDRGLNEQYF.